The 9 T cell receptor beta chains in this list originate from one sample, sequenced in a study of T cells after yellow fever vaccination. Each CDR3 protein is one row after TCRdb ran MiXCR on the 5' RACE reads. The table lists hundreds of thousands of distinct CDR3 sequences, approximately 10% of them singletons. The sequenced sample was CD4+ T cells sorted from PBMCs, obtained 5 days after the yellow fever booster vaccination. All receptors come from a man younger than 30 who received the YFV17D yellow fever vaccine.

The V and J genes are TRBV7-9 and TRBJ1-2; 12 positions agree with TRBD1. Germline loops: CDR1 SEHNR, CDR2 FQNEAQ (reference sequence). V lost 3 bases to trimming and J lost 4 bases; unmatched junction nucleotides: 3. CDR3 size: 15 residues. The DNA of the CDR3 is TGTGCCAGCAGCTTCGGGACAGGGGGCAGCTATGGCTACACCTTC. This translates into CASSFGTGGSYGYTF.

The sample holds many counts of this clonotype. The chain uses TRBV7-2 and TRBJ1-5; maybe TRBD1 (5 bases). V gave up 4 bases and J gave up 6 bases, with 10 bases separating them. Germline V CDR1 and CDR2: SGHTA, FQGNSA. The CDR3 sequence is 13 residues long. The CDR3 is CASSSGYSQPQHF. The CDR3 region has the DNA TGTGCCAGCAGCTCAGGGTATAGTCAGCCCCAGCATTTT. The full variable domain, its missing parts supplied by reference TRBV7-2 and TRBJ1-5, is GAGVSQSPSNKVTEKGKDVELRCDPISGHTALYWYRQSLGQGLEFLIYFQGNSAPDKSGLPSDRFSAERTGGSVSTLTIQRTQQEDSAVYLCASSSGYSQPQHFGDGTRLSIL.

Concerning this clonotype itself: The junction and the germline gene differ at one end; a read error may be behind it. The chain uses TRBV6-5 and TRBJ2-3, with D possibly called TRBD1 or TRBD2 (5 bases each). The CDR3 is 14 amino acids. The germline V gene has CDR1 MNHEY and CDR2 SVGAGI. The CDR3 reads CASRRGRSTGTQYF. In DNA form, the CDR3 reads TGTGCCAGCCGGCGCGGGCGAAGCACAGGTACGCAGTATTTT.

The J gene is TRBJ1-1, the V gene TRBV6-6; 9 nucleotides line up with TRBD1. After removal of 6 bases from V and 5 bases from J, the junction contained 13 bases not matched to a gene. CDR1 and CDR2 from the germline V gene are MNHNY and SVGAGI (reference sequence). CDR3 size: 16 residues. CDR3 coding DNA: TGTGCCAGCAGAACAGGGGGCAGTTGGGGGGAAACTGAAGCTTTCTTT. It codes for CASRTGGSWGETEAFF.

V usage is TRBV6-5 and J usage is TRBJ2-3; no clear D gene. From germline, CDR1 is MNHEY and CDR2 SVGAGI. This CDR3 is 14 amino acids long. Trimming left V 6 bases short and J 3 bases short, with 13 bases between. The CDR3 spells CASSELRATDTQYF. In nucleotides, the CDR3 is TGTGCCAGCAGCGAACTCCGCGCGACAGATACGCAGTATTTT.

This clonotype has more than one count but fewer than ten. The gene calls are TRBV7-2 and TRBJ2-4, with 8 bases fitting TRBD2. V trimming: 2 bases; J trimming: 6 bases; junction bases outside the gene matches: 15. The CDR3 has 18 amino acids. Germline values: CDR1 SGHTA, CDR2 FQGNSA. The DNA of the CDR3 is TGTGCCAGCAGCTTACGGAGCCGGGCGGGGGGAGGCGGAAACATTCAGTACTTC. Translation gives CASSLRSRAGGGGNIQYF.

The V and J genes are TRBV5-1 and TRBJ1-6, with D unresolved. This CDR3 has 15 residues. Germline lookup yields CDR1 SGHRS and CDR2 YFSETQ. V was pared by 1 base and J by 5 bases, with 10 bases between. The CDR3 nucleotides read TGCGCCAGCAGCTTGCGGTCAGGCGATAATTCACCCCTCCACTTT. Its protein product is CASSLRSGDNSPLHF. The entire variable domain, with the rest obtained from reference TRBV5-1 and TRBJ1-6, is as follows: KAGVTQTPRYLIKTRGQQVTLSCSPISGHRSVSWYQQTPGQGLQFLFEYFSETQRNKGNFPGRFSGRQFSNSRSEMNVSTLELGDSALYLCASSLRSGDNSPLHFGNGTRLTVT.

The CDR3 DNA reads as TGTGCCAGCAGAAGACAGGAGTATAGCAATCAGCCCCAGCATTTT. It is translated as CASRRQEYSNQPQHF. The chain carries TRBV6-5 and TRBJ1-5; tentatively, D is TRBD1 (6 bases). Germline V CDR1 and CDR2: MNHEY, SVGAGI. Trimming cost V 6 bases and J 0 bases, with 12 bases left between them. The CDR3 extends over 15 amino acids.

This rearrangement joins TRBV7-6 to TRBJ1-4; D is undetermined. Looked up from germline, CDR1 is SGHVS and CDR2 is FNYEAQ. The CDR3 is made up of 15 amino acids. V was cut by 4 bases and J by 6 bases, with 15 bases left in between. CDR3 amino acids: CASSSMDGGYEKLFF. CDR3 nucleotides: TGTGCCAGCAGCTCCATGGACGGAGGGTATGAAAAACTGTTTTTT.